This TCR beta chain was captured by sequencing in a study of vaccination and CD4 T cells after COVID-19 (dated by TCRdb to the early 2020s). With regard to the full study: Convalescent patients had a positive SARS-CoV-2 result on nasal swab PCR, and of these patients, several had mild disease and one had severe disease. The convalescent cohort included six males and four females, with two Hispanic individuals, seven Caucasians, two Asians and one multiracial person. Participants received two doses of either the Pfizer-BioNTech BNT162b2 vaccine (n=8) or the Moderna mRNA-1273 vaccine (n=2). Post-COVID blood samples from convalescent patients were collected a median of roughly 100 days after diagnosis, with a range of 35 to 161 days. The time from the second vaccine dose to post-vaccine blood sampling had a median of around 72 days and ranged from about 14 to 250 days. The cultures were stimulated with overlapping spike peptide pools from SARS-CoV-2 and from the common cold coronaviruses HCoV-NL63, HCoV-OC43 and HCoV-229E. Control cultures received a CEFX viral epitope pool as the positive control, an HIV-1 Nef peptide pool as the negative control, or no peptide. In under twelve COVID-19 convalescent patients and a few infection-naive healthy vaccine recipients, researchers compared the spike-specific CD4+ TCR repertoire from before mRNA vaccination with the repertoire from after.

Library generation was performed with PCR. At the Johns Hopkins FTIC core, DNA from the cultured CD4+ T cells underwent TCR sequencing with the Oncomine TCR Beta short-read assay. The QIAamp micro DNA kit was used to extract genomic DNA from the cultured CD4+ T cells. Oncomine TCR Beta libraries from cultured CD4+ T cells were pooled with unique dual indexes and sequenced on an Illumina iSeq 100. The study's own analysis went as follows. Non-productive sequences were removed, and CDR3s not starting with C, not ending with F or W, or shorter than 7 amino acids were discarded. Antigen-specific clonotypes were identified with the MANAFEST web application by comparing peptide-stimulated wells with reference and other culture wells. To be called positive, a clone needed an FDR below 0.05, an odds ratio above 5, and a productive frequency above 0.1% in at least two of three replicate wells. Clonotypes that were significantly expanded in both SARS-CoV-2 spike wells and at least one common cold coronavirus spike condition were defined as cross-reactive. Similarity between CDR3 sequences was evaluated in R version 3.6.1 using Levenshtein distances (stringdist) and unrooted phylogenetic trees (ape). TCRdb reprocessed the public reads (quality trimming at Q25 with fastp, clone calling with MiXCR) and kept in-frame beta chains. Every CDR3 protein is listed once, alongside the most common genes and DNA of its rows. These V and J calls rely on TCRdb rather than the paper's analysis. A total of roughly 4,500 distinct CDR3 sequences appear in this sample, around 23% of them only once. The top ten clones comprise roughly 50% of the sample.

On the study overall, not on this receptor specifically: Although the median number of SARS-CoV-2-reactive clonotypes went up from around 20 after infection to 35 to 40 after vaccination, the increase was not significant. Among the post-vaccine SARS-CoV-2-reactive clones in convalescent patients, a median roughly 85% showed up only after vaccination, which suggests vaccine-specific priming. Of the vaccine-specific clones in convalescent patients, 304 of 307, or nearly all, reacted only to SARS-CoV-2 spike and did not cross-react with common cold coronaviruses. Relatively few convalescent patients were included in the study, and early timepoints after natural infection were not analyzed.

This clonotype has just a few counts. Its antigen remains unidentified. The input lacks base qualities; no much larger clone sits a single base away. The sample's treatment or condition label, in plain terms: approximately 10-day PBMC culture with coronavirus spike peptide pools or control peptides (ViraFEST assay). The ViraFEST assay, used in the study, expanded antigen-specific T cells with peptide pools and then identified the expanded clonotypes through TCR sequencing. The convalescent patients' positive SARS-CoV-2 PCR tests fell between March and December 2020, which was before the Alpha, Beta and Delta variants emerged in the United States. Each well held fewer than 2.5 million PBMCs cultured with 10 ug/ml peptide pools in IMDM containing 5% human AB serum and roughly 9 IU/ml IL-2. On days 3 and 7, half of the culture medium was replaced with fresh IL-2-containing medium. After more than 8 days of culture, CD4+ T cells were isolated by negative selection using the EasySep CD4+ T cell isolation kit. PBMCs were separated from whole blood using Ficoll-Paque Plus gradient centrifugation and then either used fresh or cryopreserved at -140C. In general, triplicate wells were set up for every culture condition.

Trimming at the junction amounts to 2 bases on V and 10 bases on J, and the germline ends lie 8 bases apart. The cysteine opens and the phenylalanine closes a CDR3 of 11 amino acids. The entry retains the CDR3 DNA only, 33 bases that are in frame from base 1. Sequences MNHEY (CDR1) and SVGAGI (CDR2) are obtained from the germline V gene. The sample in question was CD4+ T cells from blood, cultured in vitro, obtained after SARS-CoV-2 vaccination. This sequence originates from a human donor who had recovered from COVID-19. The sequence is built from TRBV6-5 and TRBJ1-1, with no confidently assigned D gene. The bases read TGTGCCAGCAGTTACCCGCCATCAGCTTTCTTT. Translation gives CASSYPPSAFF.